These 9 T cell receptor beta chains share one sample of origin, sequenced in a study of OX40 agonist ivuxolimab in advanced cancers. The assay was immunoSEQ multiplex PCR, and TCRdb's table has in-frame clones only and misses some. The sample holds 45,000 to 60,000 clones, 79% seen once. Source: CD4+ or CD8+ T cells sorted from blood, taken in a trial of the OX40 agonist ivuxolimab. These receptor sequences come from an adult with an advanced solid tumor such as melanoma, head and neck, liver or kidney cancer.

The V gene is TRBV6-1, the J gene TRBJ1-1; no clear D. Between the trimmed V and J ends, which lost 5 bases and 8 bases, there was a span of 9 bases. Germline CDR1 is MNHNS and CDR2 is SASEGT. The CDR3 sequence is 11 residues long. CDR3 DNA: TGTGCCAGCAGTTTTGCGGCAGAAGCTTTCTTT. Amino acids: CASSFAAEAFF.

The rearrangement joins TRBV5-5 to TRBJ1-4; 7 positions match TRBD1. This CDR3 is built from 13 residues. Germline lookup yields CDR1 SGHKS and CDR2 YYEKEE (reference sequence). V was clipped by 4 bases and J by 5 bases; unmatched bases: 2. In DNA, the CDR3 is TGTGCCAGCAGCCTACAGGGGAATGAAAAACTGTTTTTT. It codes for CASSLQGNEKLFF.

The chain has TRBV5-1 and TRBJ2-7; 8 bases are a match to TRBD1. The trim removed 2 bases at V and 6 bases at J, leaving 10 bases unmatched. In germline, CDR1 is SGHRS, CDR2 YFSETQ. This CDR3 region has 15 residues. The CDR3 loop reads CASSLARDRNTEQYF. Written as DNA, the CDR3 is TGCGCCAGCAGCTTAGCCCGGGACAGGAATACCGAGCAGTACTTC. The entire variable domain, with the rest obtained from reference TRBV5-1 and TRBJ2-7, is as follows: KAGVTQTPRYLIKTRGQQVTLSCSPISGHRSVSWYQQTPGQGLQFLFEYFSETQRNKGNFPGRFSGRQFSNSRSEMNVSTLELGDSALYLCASSLARDRNTEQYFGPGTRLTVT.

This clone was seen a few times. The chain recombines TRBV9 with TRBJ1-1; weak D call: TRBD1 (6 bases). Germline CDR1 SGDLS, CDR2 YYNGEE. Trimming pared 4 bases from V and 2 bases from J, leaving 9 bases between. There are 13 residues in the CDR3. The CDR3 loop is CASSYRENTEAFF. The DNA for the CDR3 is TGTGCCAGCAGCTACAGGGAAAACACTGAAGCTTTCTTT.

The chain has TRBV29-1 and TRBJ1-1; D gene uncertain. Germline CDR1 is SQVTM and CDR2 is ANQGSEA. The ends were cut back, 5 bases at V and 3 bases at J, with 4 bases in the middle. CDR3 length: 10 amino acids. CDR3 DNA sequence: TGCAGCGTTCTTTACACTGAAGCTTTCTTT. It is translated as CSVLYTEAFF.

The chain is built from TRBV2 and TRBJ1-2, with D tentatively TRBD1 (6 bases). V lost 8 bases to trimming and J lost 8 bases, with 21 bases between them. The CDR3 has 14 residues. The germline gives CDR1 SNHLY, CDR2 FYNNEI. CDR3 protein: CASGEEQGSIGYTF. For the CDR3, the DNA is TGTGCCAGCGGGGAGGAACAGGGAAGTATCGGCTACACCTTC.

The chain couples TRBV6-5 to TRBJ2-6, with D hard to call. The germline V gene has CDR1 MNHEY and CDR2 SVGAGI. This CDR3 region has 14 residues. V dropped 6 bases and J dropped 0 bases, with 6 bases sitting between them. CDR3 in amino acids: CASSKRSGANVLTF. DNA of the CDR3: TGTGCCAGCAGCAAGCGCTCTGGGGCCAACGTCCTGACTTTC.

This chain connects TRBV6-5 to TRBJ1-2, with a possible D match to TRBD1 (5 bases). Germline loops: CDR1 MNHEY, CDR2 SVGAGI. The CDR3 contains 11 residues. The V and J ends lost 5 bases and 4 bases respectively, with 5 bases between them. The CDR3 DNA reads TGTGCCAGCAGTGACAGCTATGGCTACACCTTC. Its translation: CASSDSYGYTF.

This clone was recorded once. This chain uses TRBV28 with TRBJ2-2; the D gene is possibly TRBD1 (6 bases). V was shortened by 5 bases and J by 4 bases, with 11 bases between the two germline ends. Germline CDR1 and CDR2: MDHEN and SYDVKM. The CDR3 is 14 residues long. The CDR3 nucleotides read TGTGCCAGCAGTCGAACAGGGAGCACCGGGGAGCTGTTTTTT. This codes for CASSRTGSTGELFF.